Shown below are 18 T cell receptor beta chains from a single sample sequenced in a study of blood T cell repertoires in COVID-19. Produced via immunoSEQ multiplex PCR; TCRdb's table is partial and in-frame only. Here the sample spans approximately 210,000 clones, approximately 84% being singletons. The specimen sequenced was PBMCs or T cells enriched from blood (not recorded which). All receptors derive from a man in his forties or fifties who had recovered from COVID-19.

This chain joins TRBV2 and TRBJ2-3; 10 bases are a match to TRBD1. Germline V CDR1 and CDR2: SNHLY, FYNNEI. This CDR3 has 15 amino acids. With 5 bases clipped from V and 3 bases from J, the junction kept 5 bases outside the gene matches. As DNA, the CDR3 is TGTGCCAGCAGTCCAAGGACAGGGGGAACAGATACGCAGTATTTT. This encodes CASSPRTGGTDTQYF. Combining the CDR3 with reference TRBV2 and TRBJ2-3 gives the whole variable domain EPEVTQTPSHQVTQMGQEVILRCVPISNHLYFYWYRQILGQKVEFLVSFYNNEISEKSEIFDDQFSVERPDGSNFTLKIRSTKLEDSAMYFCASSPRTGGTDTQYFGPGTRLTVL.

V and J are TRBV5-1 and TRBJ1-1; D possibly corresponds to TRBD1 (6 bases). Germline CDR1 is SGHRS and CDR2 is YFSETQ. The CDR3 contains 14 residues. V shed 4 bases and J shed 8 bases, with 18 bases lying between them. The CDR3 nucleotides are TGCGCCAGCAGCACCATAGGCAGGGGCCCAGAAGCTTTCTTT. It encodes CASSTIGRGPEAFF.

The chain recombines TRBV5-4 with TRBJ2-3, with D possibly TRBD1 on 5 matching bases. Trimming removed 4 bases from V and 2 bases from J, with 8 bases in between. Germline CDR1 SGHNT, CDR2 YYREEE (reference sequence). The CDR3 extends over 13 amino acids. The CDR3 nucleotides read TGTGCCAGCAGCGAGGACACCACAGATACGCAGTATTTT. As protein: CASSEDTTDTQYF.

The V gene is TRBV7-9, the J gene TRBJ2-5; 15 positions match TRBD2. Germline V CDR1 and CDR2: SEHNR, FQNEAQ (reference sequence). The CDR3 is 18 amino acids. J lost 2 bases, V lost 7 bases, and 11 bases had no gene match. CDR3 nucleotide sequence: TGTGCCAGCAACCAACCGGGACTAGCGGGGGGCCAACAAGAGACCCAGTACTTC. This sequence encodes CASNQPGLAGGQQETQYF.

This chain joins TRBV28 and TRBJ1-1, with TRBD1 matching 7 bases. CDR3 length: 15 amino acids. Trimming cost V 5 bases and J 5 bases; bases outside gene matches: 11. The germline CDR1 and CDR2 sequences are MDHEN and SYDVKM. CDR3: CASSLGDRGRTEAFF. For the CDR3, the DNA is TGTGCCAGCAGTCTCGGGGACAGAGGAAGAACTGAAGCTTTCTTT.

Written as DNA, the CDR3 is TGTGCCACCAGTACCGCGGGGAGCTCCTACAATGAGCAGTTCTTC. Encoded protein: CATSTAGSSYNEQFF. The chain carries TRBV15 and TRBJ2-1; D may be TRBD2 (6 bases). V was trimmed by 6 bases and J by 0 bases, leaving 12 bases between them. There are 15 residues in the CDR3. CDR1 is LNHNV, CDR2 YYDKDF, per germline (reference sequence). Filled out from reference TRBV15 and TRBJ2-1, the complete variable domain reads DAMVIQNPRYQVTQFGKPVTLSCSQTLNHNVMYWYQQKSSQAPKLLFHYYDKDFNNEADTPDNFQSRRPNTSFCFLDIRSPGLGDTAMYLCATSTAGSSYNEQFFGPGTRLTVL.

This chain links TRBV5-1 with TRBJ1-2; D might be TRBD1 (5 bases). From germline, CDR1 is SGHRS and CDR2 YFSETQ. CDR3 length equals 14 residues. V was pared by 1 base and J by 0 bases, with 7 bases between. The CDR3: CASSLTGSNYGYTF. CDR3 nucleotides: TGCGCCAGCAGCTTGACAGGTTCTAACTATGGCTACACCTTC.

The chain combines TRBV30 with TRBJ2-3; D possibly matches TRBD1 or TRBD2 (7 bases each). Trimming pared 5 bases from V and 5 bases from J, leaving 14 bases between. Per the germline V gene, CDR1 is GTSNPN and CDR2 is SVGIG (reference sequence). This CDR3 region has 13 residues. As DNA, the CDR3 is TGTGCCTGGGGGAGGGGGCAGGGAGATACGCAGTATTTT. Protein: CAWGRGQGDTQYF.

A single count supports this clone. The rearrangement joins TRBV18 to TRBJ2-1; D remains unclear. In germline, CDR1 is KGHSH, CDR2 LQKENI. V was clipped by 0 bases and J by 0 bases, with 15 bases between them. The CDR3 has 18 amino acids. CDR3 sequence (DNA): TGTGCCAGCTCACCACCGGGTTCGAGCGTGAGCTCCTACAATGAGCAGTTCTTC. Residues: CASSPPGSSVSSYNEQFF.

V is TRBV27 and J is TRBJ2-2, with D maybe TRBD2 (5 bases). The CDR3 covers 17 residues. Germline loops: CDR1 MNHEY, CDR2 SMNVEV (reference sequence). V lost 5 bases and J 8 bases, leaving 24 bases between the germline ends. CDR3: CASSLARMWTVRGELFF. The CDR3 DNA reads TGTGCCAGCAGTCTAGCTCGAATGTGGACGGTTCGAGGGGAGCTGTTTTTT.

CDR3 bases: TGTGCCAGCAGTCCCGGGATTTCCTACGAGCAGTACTTC. This translates into CASSPGISYEQYF. The rearrangement joins TRBV27 to TRBJ2-7; the D gene is possibly TRBD2 (5 bases). Germline values: CDR1 MNHEY, CDR2 SMNVEV (reference sequence). V lost 5 bases, J lost 1 base, and 9 bases lay in between. The CDR3 extends over 13 amino acids.

The chain couples TRBV19 to TRBJ1-6; D gene uncertain. The CDR3 covers 13 residues. Germline values: CDR1 LNHDA, CDR2 SQIVND (reference sequence). The V and J ends lost 10 bases and 7 bases respectively, with 14 bases between them. The CDR3 spells CATAGQPNSPLHF. CDR3 in DNA: TGTGCCACCGCGGGCCAGCCGAATTCACCCCTCCACTTT.

This clone was detected many times. The V and J genes are TRBV4-2 and TRBJ1-1; 7 nucleotides align to TRBD1. J lost 3 bases, V lost 2 bases, and 6 bases had no gene match. Germline V gene sequence: CDR1 LGHNA, CDR2 YNFKEQ. The CDR3 covers 15 residues. The chain's CDR3 is CASSQITGDYTEAFF. CDR3 bases: TGTGCCAGCAGCCAAATAACAGGGGATTACACTGAAGCTTTCTTT.

The V and J genes are TRBV23-1 and TRBJ2-2; a possible D gene is TRBD2 (6 bases). TRBV23-1 is classed as an ORF, of uncertain function. This CDR3 region has 15 residues. Trimming shortened V by 4 bases and J by 6 bases, and 15 bases separated the two germline ends. CDR3 amino acids: CASSRVTWGAGELFF. In nucleotides, the CDR3 is TGCGCCAGCAGTCGTGTGACCTGGGGGGCCGGGGAGCTGTTTTTT.

This clone was seen more than once but under ten times. The chain employs TRBV3-1 (or the pseudogene TRBV3-2) and TRBJ2-2; a weak D match, TRBD2 (6 bases). This CDR3 spans 16 amino acids. With 4 bases removed from V and 4 bases from J, the gap between germline ends came to 16 bases. Per the germline V gene, CDR1 is LGHDT and CDR2 is YNNKEL (reference sequence). The CDR3 reads CASSPRGSGITGELFF. For the CDR3, the DNA is TGTGCCAGCAGCCCGCGGGGTAGCGGAATCACCGGGGAGCTGTTTTTT.

The chain recombines TRBV30 with TRBJ1-5, with 7 bases lining up with TRBD1. CDR1 is GTSNPN and CDR2 is SVGIG in the germline V gene (reference sequence). The V segment lost 3 bases and the J segment 2 bases; nucleotides outside the gene matches: 1. CDR3 length: 13 residues. CDR3 protein: CAWSGTGNQPQHF. The CDR3 DNA sequence: TGTGCCTGGAGCGGGACAGGCAATCAGCCCCAGCATTTT.

Concerning this clone: This sample also contains other DNA sequences that code for the same CDR3. The chain recombines TRBV18 with TRBJ2-7, with 9 positions matching TRBD1. Germline CDR1 is KGHSH and CDR2 is LQKENI. The CDR3 is 14 residues long. V shed 2 bases, J shed 2 bases, and the junction held 1 base outside the gene matches. The CDR3 region has the DNA TGTGCCAGCTCACCAGGGACAGGGCCCTACGAGCAGTACTTC. Residues: CASSPGTGPYEQYF.

The chain has TRBV7-8 and TRBJ1-1, with 7 bases aligning to TRBD1. The germline CDR1 and CDR2 sequences are SGHVS and FQNEAQ. CDR3 length: 12 residues. V shed 3 bases, J shed 12 bases, and the junction held 7 bases outside the gene matches. This CDR3 reads CASSLGGQMTFF. The CDR3 DNA sequence: TGTGCCAGCAGCTTGGGGGGACAGATGACTTTCTTT.